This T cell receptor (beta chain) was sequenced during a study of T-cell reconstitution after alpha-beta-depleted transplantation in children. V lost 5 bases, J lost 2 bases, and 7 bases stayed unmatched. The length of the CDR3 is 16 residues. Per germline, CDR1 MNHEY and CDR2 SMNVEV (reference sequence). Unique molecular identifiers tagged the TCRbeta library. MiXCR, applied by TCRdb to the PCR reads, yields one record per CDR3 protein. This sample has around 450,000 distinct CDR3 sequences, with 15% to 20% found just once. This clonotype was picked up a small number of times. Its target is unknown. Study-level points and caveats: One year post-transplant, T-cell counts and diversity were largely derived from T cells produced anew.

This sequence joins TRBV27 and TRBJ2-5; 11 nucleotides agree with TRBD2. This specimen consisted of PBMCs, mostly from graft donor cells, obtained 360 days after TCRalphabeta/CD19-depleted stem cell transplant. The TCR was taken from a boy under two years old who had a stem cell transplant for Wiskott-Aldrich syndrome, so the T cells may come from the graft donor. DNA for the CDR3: TGTGCCAGCAGTATACTAGCGGGGGCCGAACAAGAGACCCAGTACTTC. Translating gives CASSILAGAEQETQYF.